The rows below give T cell receptor beta chains drawn from one sample of a study of OX40 agonist ivuxolimab in advanced cancers. Generated by immunoSEQ multiplex PCR, the TCRdb table keeps only in-frame clones and is missing some. The table includes about 150,000 clones, around 94% detected once. The material sequenced was CD4+ or CD8+ T cells sorted from blood, taken in a trial of the OX40 agonist ivuxolimab. These receptors came from an adult with an advanced solid tumor such as melanoma, head and neck, liver or kidney cancer. CDR3s include the opening cysteine and the closing phenylalanine or tryptophan. The D gene is left open where the match is weak. Rows may omit the clone size; those that give it use once, few, many or a size class.

TRBJ1-3 . TRBV29-1 TRBD1 CSVETGVVAGNTIYF TGCAGCGTTGAGACAGGGGTTGTAGCTGGAAACACCATATATTTT
TRBJ2-1 . TRBV5-6 TRBD2 CASSTGTSVYNEQFF TGTGCCAGCAGTACCGGGACTAGCGTGTACAATGAGCAGTTCTTC
TRBJ1-1 . TRBV2 TRBD1 CASSLDRGGTEAFF TGTGCCAGCTCCTTGGACAGGGGAGGCACTGAAGCTTTCTTT
TRBJ2-1 . TRBV5-5 TRBD2 CASSLRLAGVGEQFF TGTGCCAGCAGCTTGAGACTAGCGGGAGTTGGTGAGCAGTTCTTC
TRBJ2-5 . TRBV14 . CASSLRRGTQETQYF TGTGCCAGCAGCCTACGTCGTGGGACCCAAGAGACCCAGTACTTC
TRBJ2-7 once TRBV9 . CASSVTALSYEQYF TGTGCCAGCAGCGTAACAGCCCTCTCCTACGAGCAGTACTTC
TRBJ1-1 few TRBV6-6 . CASSYVTVNTEAFF TGTGCCAGCAGTTACGTGACAGTGAACACTGAAGCTTTCTTT
TRBJ2-3 . TRBV5-1 TRBD2 CASSLGTSGDTQYF TGCGCCAGCAGCCTCGGGACTAGCGGGGATACGCAGTATTTT
TRBJ2-3 . TRBV7-2 . CASSQGARDTQYF TGTGCCAGCAGCCAAGGCGCTAGGGATACGCAGTATTTT
TRBJ2-7 . TRBV19 TRBD2 CASSITTSGSNEQYF TGTGCCAGTAGTATTACGACTAGCGGGAGTAACGAGCAGTACTTC
TRBJ1-4 . TRBV9 TRBD1 CASSVGPGQGHEKLFF TGTGCCAGCAGCGTAGGACCGGGACAGGGACACGAAAAACTGTTTTTT
TRBJ2-4 . TRBV2 . CASSEEQLAKNIQYF TGTGCCAGCAGTGAAGAACAATTAGCCAAAAACATTCAGTACTTC
TRBJ1-1 . TRBV7-2 . CASSSYMLNTEAFF TGTGCCAGCAGCTCCTACATGTTGAACACTGAAGCTTTCTTT
TRBJ2-1 . TRBV7-3 . CASSLSIFNEQFF TGTGCCAGCAGCTTAAGTATTTTCAATGAGCAGTTCTTC
TRBJ2-7 . TRBV6-5 TRBD1 CASSRSTGAAYEQYF TGTGCCAGCAGTCGCTCGACAGGGGCTGCCTACGAGCAGTACTTC
TRBJ1-6 . TRBV5-5 . CASSLVTGTHYNSPLHF TGTGCCAGCAGCTTGGTGACAGGTACCCACTATAATTCACCCCTCCACTTT
TRBJ1-3 . TRBV27 . CASRKQGSGNTIYF TGTGCCAGCAGAAAACAGGGTTCTGGAAACACCATATATTTT
TRBJ1-5 . TRBV2 . CASSIRQPSYQPQHF TGTGCCAGCAGTATTCGACAGCCGTCTTATCAGCCCCAGCATTTT
TRBJ2-1 . TRBV10-3 . CAISVQASYNEQFF TGTGCCATCAGTGTCCAGGCCTCCTACAATGAGCAGTTCTTC
TRBJ1-1 once TRBV6-5 . CASRPKMGNTEAFF TGTGCCAGCAGGCCTAAGATGGGGAACACTGAAGCTTTCTTT
TRBJ2-7 once TRBV5-1 . CASSLDRAAGEQYF TGCGCCAGCAGCTTGGACAGGGCGGCAGGCGAGCAGTACTTC
TRBJ2-5 . TRBV28 . CASSTAQETQYF TGTGCCAGCTCGACAGCGCAAGAGACCCAGTACTTC
TRBJ2-7 . TRBV28 TRBD1 CASSSSTPPTGVTYEQYF TGTGCCAGCAGTTCCTCTACCCCGCCAACAGGGGTCACCTACGAGCAGTACTTC
TRBJ1-2 . TRBV5-1 . CASSLGREDGYTF TGCGCCAGCAGCTTGGGTCGGGAGGATGGCTACACCTTC
TRBJ1-5 . TRBV5-1 . CASSLGAGQYQPQHF TGCGCCAGCAGCTTGGGGGCCGGACAGTATCAGCCCCAGCATTTT
TRBJ1-3 . TRBV7-3 . CASSLMGSGSGNTIYF TGTGCCAGCAGCTTAATGGGGAGTGGGTCTGGAAACACCATATATTTT
TRBJ1-1 . TRBV6-1 TRBD1 CASSDLGTANTEAFF TGTGCCAGCAGTGACCTAGGGACAGCGAACACTGAAGCTTTCTTT
TRBJ1-2 once TRBV7-2 . CASSFATANYGYTF TGTGCCAGCAGCTTTGCGACAGCTAACTATGGCTACACCTTT
TRBJ1-2 . TRBV5-5 . CASSQAGTTFYGYTF TGTGCCAGCAGCCAGGCAGGGACTACCTTCTATGGCTACACCTTC
TRBJ2-7 few TRBV5-1 TRBD2 CASSGTTSYEQYF TGCGCCAGCAGTGGGACTACCTCCTACGAGCAGTACTTC
TRBJ2-3 . TRBV7-6 . CASSLAGGAGTDTQYF TGTGCCAGCAGCTTAGCCGGGGGCGCAGGGACAGATACGCAGTATTTT
TRBJ1-2 once TRBV28 . CASTQTGTVYGYTF TGTGCCAGCACCCAAACAGGAACAGTCTATGGCTACACCTTC
TRBJ2-5 . TRBV5-1 . CASSVGWETQYF TGCGCCAGCAGTGTAGGATGGGAGACCCAGTACTTC
TRBJ2-3 . TRBV7-2 . CASSLTSMGASGLTDTQYF TGTGCCAGCAGCCTCACCTCGATGGGGGCTAGCGGACTCACAGATACGCAGTATTTT
TRBJ1-2 once TRBV27 TRBD1 CASSLAGGASGYTF TGTGCCAGCAGTTTAGCAGGGGGCGCGAGTGGCTACACCTTC
TRBJ2-7 . TRBV5-1 TRBD1 CASSPADRGYSYEQYF TGCGCCAGCAGCCCTGCGGACAGGGGCTACTCCTACGAGCAGTACTTC
TRBJ2-1 . TRBV27 . CASSLGGWYVQEYNEQFF TGTGCCAGCAGCCTTGGTGGTTGGTACGTACAGGAGTACAATGAGCAGTTCTTC
TRBJ2-7 . TRBV20-1 TRBD2 CSARMTSGSIF TGCAGTGCTAGGATGACTAGCGGCTCGATCTTC
TRBJ1-2 . TRBV30 TRBD1 CARDRGSGYTF TGTGCCCGAGACAGGGGGTCTGGCTACACCTTC
TRBJ1-2 . TRBV10-1 TRBD1 CASSPSGQAYGYTF TGCGCCAGCAGCCCCTCGGGACAGGCGTATGGCTACACCTTC
TRBJ1-1 . TRBV19 . CASSAGVMNTEAFF TGTGCCAGTTCGGCGGGGGTTATGAACACTGAAGCTTTCTTT
TRBJ1-1 . TRBV5-5 . CASSLQETENTEAFF TGTGCCAGCAGCCTGCAGGAGACAGAGAACACTGAAGCTTTCTTT
TRBJ2-1 . TRBV25-1 . CASSERMGAYNEQFF TGTGCCAGCAGTGAACGGATGGGGGCATACAATGAGCAGTTCTTC
TRBJ2-1 . TRBV5-1 TRBD1 CASSSSGQDYNEQFF TGCGCCAGCAGCTCCTCGGGACAGGATTACAATGAGCAGTTCTTC
TRBJ2-3 . TRBV6-5 . CASRRQNTDTQYF TGTGCCAGCAGACGACAGAACACAGATACGCAGTATTTT
TRBJ2-7 . TRBV5-1 TRBD2 CASSTGTSGISYEQYF TGCGCCAGCAGTACCGGGACTAGCGGGATTTCATACGAGCAGTACTTC
TRBJ2-3 . TRBV25-1 TRBD1 CASSDVPGQGAPDTQYF TGTGCCAGCAGTGACGTACCGGGACAGGGGGCCCCAGATACGCAGTATTTT